A single sample gave rise to the 14 T cell receptor beta chains below, sequenced in a study of OX40 agonist ivuxolimab in advanced cancers. Using immunoSEQ multiplex PCR, the repertoire was profiled, and TCRdb retains in-frame clones only, with some absent. The sample carries about 84,000 clones, roughly 82% recorded once. The sequencing used CD4+ or CD8+ T cells sorted from blood, collected in a trial of the OX40 agonist ivuxolimab. All receptors derive from an adult with an advanced solid tumor such as melanoma, head and neck, liver or kidney cancer.

This rearrangement joins TRBV28 to TRBJ1-2; 7 bases line up with TRBD1. The junction had 6 bases not matched to a gene; V was cut back by 6 bases and J by 5 bases. Per germline, CDR1 MDHEN and CDR2 SYDVKM. The CDR3 is 13 residues long. DNA of the CDR3: TGTGCCAGCAGCATCAGGGGGGGTTATGGCTACACCTTC. It yields the protein CASSIRGGYGYTF.

The J gene is TRBJ2-5, the V gene TRBV5-4; D might be TRBD1 or TRBD2, each matching 6 bases. The CDR3 spans 15 residues. CDR1 SGHNT and CDR2 YYREEE come from the germline V gene (reference sequence). Trimming stripped 0 bases from V and 4 bases from J, with 13 bases between. CDR3 nucleotide sequence: TGTGCCAGCAGCTTGGCAGGGGATAGCGGAGAGACCCAGTACTTC. Translating it yields CASSLAGDSGETQYF.

CDR3 sequence reads: CASIMGQGAGDTQYF. The CDR3 coding sequence is TGTGCCAGCATCATGGGACAGGGGGCGGGGGATACGCAGTATTTT. The chain carries TRBV28 and TRBJ2-3; 12 positions match TRBD1. The junction had 8 bases not matched to a gene; V was cut back by 7 bases and J by 6 bases. The CDR3 spans 15 residues. The V gene's germline CDR1 is MDHEN and CDR2 SYDVKM.

The chain has TRBV5-1 and TRBJ2-1; 8 nucleotides align to TRBD1. The CDR3 spans 14 residues. J lost 5 bases, V lost 7 bases, and 8 bases had no gene match. Germline CDR1 reads SGHRS; CDR2 reads YFSETQ. For the CDR3, the DNA is TGCGCCAGCTGCCGGACAGGGACCGACAATGAGCAGTTCTTC. Amino acids: CASCRTGTDNEQFF.

This clone appeared a single time. The chain carries TRBV30 and TRBJ2-7; 7 nucleotides match TRBD1. Germline lookup yields CDR1 GTSNPN and CDR2 SVGIG (reference sequence). This CDR3 has 14 residues. The J segment lost 5 bases and the V segment lost 3 bases, leaving 10 bases of the junction unmatched. The CDR3 loop reads CAWSLTPGQNEQYF. Written as DNA, the CDR3 is TGTGCCTGGAGCTTAACCCCGGGACAGAACGAGCAGTACTTC. The full variable domain, completed using reference TRBV30 and TRBJ2-7, is SQTIHQWPATLVQPVGSPLSLECTVEGTSNPNLYWYRQAAGRGLQLLFYSVGIGQISSEVPQNLSASRPQDRQFILSSKKLLLSDSGFYLCAWSLTPGQNEQYFGPGTRLTVT.

The chain has TRBV10-3 and TRBJ2-2, with 10 bases fitting TRBD1. Losses at the gene ends were 9 bases for V and 4 bases for J; bases not matched to a gene: 14. CDR3 length: 17 residues. In germline, CDR1 is ENHRY, CDR2 SYGVKD. The CDR3 spells CAISWTGGGTTTGELFF. The CDR3 DNA follows: TGTGCCATTAGCTGGACAGGGGGTGGTACAACCACCGGGGAGCTGTTTTTT.

The chain carries TRBV5-1 and TRBJ1-1, with D perhaps TRBD1 (5 bases). Germline CDR1 and CDR2: SGHRS and YFSETQ. The CDR3 loop spans 14 amino acids. V shed 7 bases and J shed 5 bases, with 18 bases lying between them. The CDR3 region has the DNA TGCGCCAGCCGCCCGGGAGGGGTGGAGACTGAAGCTTTCTTT. This translates into CASRPGGVETEAFF.

The chain has TRBV6-1 and TRBJ2-3, with TRBD1 identical over 7 bases. With V trimmed by 7 bases and J by 4 bases, 8 bases remained unmatched. From germline, CDR1 is MNHNS and CDR2 SASEGT. The length of the CDR3 is 14 residues. The CDR3 loop is CASMVRGMADTQYF. The CDR3 DNA reads as TGTGCCAGCATGGTCAGGGGGATGGCAGATACGCAGTATTTT.

The V and J genes are TRBV4-2 and TRBJ2-3; D might be TRBD2 (6 bases). Germline V CDR1 and CDR2: LGHNA, YNFKEQ. The CDR3 sequence is 15 residues long. Trimming removed 2 bases from V and 1 base from J, with 10 bases in between. CDR3 sequence: CASSQRGTGTDTQYF. The CDR3 nucleotides read TGTGCCAGCAGCCAACGGGGGACTGGCACAGATACGCAGTATTTT.

V is TRBV6-1 and J is TRBJ2-2; D unresolved. Trimming left V 0 bases short and J 3 bases short, with 5 bases between. CDR1 is MNHNS and CDR2 is SASEGT in the germline V gene. The CDR3 runs 14 residues. The CDR3, as DNA: TGTGCCAGCAGTGAAGCCTCCTACACCGGGGAGCTGTTTTTT. Translation: CASSEASYTGELFF.

The V call is TRBV7-9, the J call TRBJ2-1; 9 bases are a match to TRBD2. The length of the CDR3 is 16 residues. Germline V gene sequence: CDR1 SEHNR, CDR2 FQNEAQ (reference sequence). Losses at the gene ends were 4 bases for V and 5 bases for J; bases not matched to a gene: 9. CDR3 nucleotides: TGTGCCAGCAGCTCTTTTCTAGCGGGGTCCGACAATGAGCAGTTCTTC. This gives the protein CASSSFLAGSDNEQFF.

The gene calls are TRBV16 and TRBJ2-7; D may match TRBD1 or TRBD2 (7 bases each). The CDR3 is 15 residues long. The germline V gene has CDR1 KGHSY and CDR2 FQNENV. The V end lost 1 base, the J end lost 5 bases, and 15 bases lay between the germline ends. CDR3 nucleotides: TGTGCCAGCAGCCAATTTCGGGCAGGGGGGGACGAGCAGTACGTC. Translation: CASSQFRAGGDEQYV.

This clone was recorded only once. The rearrangement uses TRBV5-6 and TRBJ1-2; D is possibly TRBD1 (6 bases). The V end lost 4 bases, the J end lost 2 bases, and 15 bases lay between the germline ends. Germline CDR1 is SGHDT and CDR2 is YYEEEE. The CDR3 is 15 amino acids. CDR3 sequence: CASSKLAGQNYGYTF. The CDR3 DNA follows: TGTGCCAGCAGCAAGTTGGCTGGACAGAACTATGGCTACACCTTC.

The gene calls are TRBV7-9 and TRBJ2-1; D remains unclear. Germline-derived CDR1 and CDR2 are SEHNR and FQNEAQ (reference sequence). V was pared by 5 bases and J by 4 bases, with 15 bases between. CDR3 length: 15 amino acids. In DNA form, the CDR3 reads TGTGCCAGCAGCCGTACAGATCGATTTTACAATGAGCAGTTCTTC. It translates to CASSRTDRFYNEQFF.